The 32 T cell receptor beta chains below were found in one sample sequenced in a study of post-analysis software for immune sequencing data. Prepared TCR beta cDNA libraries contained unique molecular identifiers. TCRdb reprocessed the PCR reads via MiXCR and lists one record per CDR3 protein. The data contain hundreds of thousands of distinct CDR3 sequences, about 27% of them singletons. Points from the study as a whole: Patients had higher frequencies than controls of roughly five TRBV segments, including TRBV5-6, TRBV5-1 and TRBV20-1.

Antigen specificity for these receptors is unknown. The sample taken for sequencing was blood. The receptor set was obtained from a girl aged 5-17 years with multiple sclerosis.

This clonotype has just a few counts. The CDR3 protein is CASSLSGLPFSGANVLTF. CDR3 nucleotides: TGTGCCAGCAGTTTGTCGGGACTACCCTTCTCTGGGGCCAACGTCCTGACTTTC. This sequence joins TRBV12-3 or TRBV12-4 and TRBJ2-6; 7 nucleotides align to TRBD2. CDR3 length: 18 amino acids. V lost 3 bases and J lost 0; bases outside the gene matches: 8.

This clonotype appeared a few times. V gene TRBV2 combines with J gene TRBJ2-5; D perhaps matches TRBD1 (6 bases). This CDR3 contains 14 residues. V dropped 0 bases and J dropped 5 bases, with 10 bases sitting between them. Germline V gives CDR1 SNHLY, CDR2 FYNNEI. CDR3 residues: CASSEATGTETQYF. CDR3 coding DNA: TGTGCCAGCAGTGAAGCCACAGGGACGGAGACCCAGTACTTC. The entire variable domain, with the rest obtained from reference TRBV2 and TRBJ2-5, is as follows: EPEVTQTPSHQVTQMGQEVILRCVPISNHLYFYWYRQILGQKVEFLVSFYNNEISEKSEIFDDQFSVERPDGSNFTLKIRSTKLEDSAMYFCASSEATGTETQYFGPGTRLLVL.

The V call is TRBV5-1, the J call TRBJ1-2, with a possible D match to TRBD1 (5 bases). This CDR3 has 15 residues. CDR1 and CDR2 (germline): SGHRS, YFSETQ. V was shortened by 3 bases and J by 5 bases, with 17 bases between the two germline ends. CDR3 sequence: CASSWDVGGRYGYTF. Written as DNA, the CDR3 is TGCGCCAGCAGCTGGGACGTGGGGGGAAGATATGGCTACACCTTC.

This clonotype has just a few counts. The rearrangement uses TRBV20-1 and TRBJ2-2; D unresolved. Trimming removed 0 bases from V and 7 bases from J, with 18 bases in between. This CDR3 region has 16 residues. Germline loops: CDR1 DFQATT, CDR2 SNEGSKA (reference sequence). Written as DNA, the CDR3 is TGCAGTGCTAGAGATCCCCACCATTCCGTGATCGGGGAGCTGTTTTTT. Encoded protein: CSARDPHHSVIGELFF.

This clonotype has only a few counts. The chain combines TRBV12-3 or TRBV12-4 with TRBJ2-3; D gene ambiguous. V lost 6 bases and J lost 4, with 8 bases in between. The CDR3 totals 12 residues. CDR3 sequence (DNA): TGTGCCAGCAGAGGACCGCCAGATACGCAGTATTTT. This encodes CASRGPPDTQYF.

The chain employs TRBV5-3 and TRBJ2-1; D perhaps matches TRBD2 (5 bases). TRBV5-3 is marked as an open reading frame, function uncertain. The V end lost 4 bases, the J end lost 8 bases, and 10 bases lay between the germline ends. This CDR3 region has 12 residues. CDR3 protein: CARSPRRHEQFF. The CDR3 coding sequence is TGTGCCAGAAGCCCACGGAGGCATGAGCAGTTCTTC.

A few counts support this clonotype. This CDR3 reads CASSFHGQGEKLFF. In DNA form, the CDR3 reads TGTGCCAGCAGTTTCCACGGGCAAGGGGAAAAACTGTTTTTT. The chain couples TRBV12-3 or TRBV12-4 to TRBJ1-4, with no clear D. This CDR3 contains 14 residues. The V and J ends lost 3 bases and 8 bases respectively, with 13 bases between them.

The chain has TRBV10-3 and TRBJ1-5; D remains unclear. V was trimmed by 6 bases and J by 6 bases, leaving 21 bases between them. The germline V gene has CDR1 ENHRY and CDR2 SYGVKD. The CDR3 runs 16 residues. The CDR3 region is CAISGGSDFPFQPQHF. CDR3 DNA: TGTGCCATCAGCGGCGGCTCAGACTTTCCCTTTCAGCCCCAGCATTTT.

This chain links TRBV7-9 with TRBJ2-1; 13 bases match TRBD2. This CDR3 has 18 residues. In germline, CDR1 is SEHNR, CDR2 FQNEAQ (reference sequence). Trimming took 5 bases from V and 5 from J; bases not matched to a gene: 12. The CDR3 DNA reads TGTGCCAGCAGCCCACCAGGCCGACTAGCGGGGGGAGACAATGAGCAGTTCTTC. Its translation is CASSPPGRLAGGDNEQFF.

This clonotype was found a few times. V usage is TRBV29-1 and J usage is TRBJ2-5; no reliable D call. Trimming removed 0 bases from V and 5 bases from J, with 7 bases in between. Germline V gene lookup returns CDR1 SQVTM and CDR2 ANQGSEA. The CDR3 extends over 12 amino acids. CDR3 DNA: TGCAGCGTTGAAGATCGCGTGGAGACCCAGTACTTC. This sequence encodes CSVEDRVETQYF.

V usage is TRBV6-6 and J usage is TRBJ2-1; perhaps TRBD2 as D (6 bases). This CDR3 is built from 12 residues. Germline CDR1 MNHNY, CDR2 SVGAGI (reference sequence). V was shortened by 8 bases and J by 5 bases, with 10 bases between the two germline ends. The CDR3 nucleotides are TGTGCCAGCCTGACGGGGGACAATGAGCAGTTCTTC. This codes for CASLTGDNEQFF.

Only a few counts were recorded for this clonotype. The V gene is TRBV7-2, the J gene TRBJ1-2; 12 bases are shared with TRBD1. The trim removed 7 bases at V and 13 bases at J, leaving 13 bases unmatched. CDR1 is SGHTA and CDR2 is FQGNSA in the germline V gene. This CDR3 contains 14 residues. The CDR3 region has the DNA TGTGCCAGCACCCAAACCGGGACAGGGGGCAGTGCCACCTTC. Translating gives CASTQTGTGGSATF.

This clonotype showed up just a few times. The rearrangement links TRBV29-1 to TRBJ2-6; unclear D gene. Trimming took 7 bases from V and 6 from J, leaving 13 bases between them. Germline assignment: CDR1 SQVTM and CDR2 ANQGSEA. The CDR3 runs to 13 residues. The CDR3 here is CSAARTAANVLTF. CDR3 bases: TGCAGCGCTGCAAGGACGGCGGCCAACGTCCTGACTTTC.

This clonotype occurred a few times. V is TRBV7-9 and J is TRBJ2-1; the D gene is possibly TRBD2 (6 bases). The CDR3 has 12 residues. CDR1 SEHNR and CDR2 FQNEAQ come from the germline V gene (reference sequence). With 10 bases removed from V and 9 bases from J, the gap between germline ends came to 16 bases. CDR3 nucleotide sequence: TGTGCCACGGAGGGCCAAAAGGGTGAGCAGTTCTTC. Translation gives CATEGQKGEQFF.

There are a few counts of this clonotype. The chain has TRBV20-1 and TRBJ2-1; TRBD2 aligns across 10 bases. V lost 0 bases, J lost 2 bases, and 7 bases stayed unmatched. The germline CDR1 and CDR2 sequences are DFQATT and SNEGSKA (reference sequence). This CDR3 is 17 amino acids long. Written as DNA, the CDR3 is TGCAGTGCTAGAGATCTCGTCCTAGCGGGGGCCTACAATGAGCAGTTCTTC. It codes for CSARDLVLAGAYNEQFF.

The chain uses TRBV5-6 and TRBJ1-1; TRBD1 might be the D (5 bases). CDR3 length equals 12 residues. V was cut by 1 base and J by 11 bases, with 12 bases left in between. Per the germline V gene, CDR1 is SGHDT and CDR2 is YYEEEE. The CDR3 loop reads CASSLQGRWAFF. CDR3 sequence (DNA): TGTGCCAGCAGCTTGCAGGGCCGGTGGGCTTTCTTT.

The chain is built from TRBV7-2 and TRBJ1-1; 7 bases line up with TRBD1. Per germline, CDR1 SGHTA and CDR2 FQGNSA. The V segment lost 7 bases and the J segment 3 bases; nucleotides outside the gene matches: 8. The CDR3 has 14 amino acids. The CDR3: CASTVGQAYTEAFF. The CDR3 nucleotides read TGTGCCAGCACCGTCGGACAGGCTTACACTGAAGCTTTCTTT.

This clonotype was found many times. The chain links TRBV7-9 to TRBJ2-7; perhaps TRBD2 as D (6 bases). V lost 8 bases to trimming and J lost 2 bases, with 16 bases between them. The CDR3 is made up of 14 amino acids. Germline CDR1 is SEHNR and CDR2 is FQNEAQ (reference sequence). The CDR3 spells CASSPRDGPYEQYF. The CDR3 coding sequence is TGTGCCAGCTCACCGCGGGACGGACCCTACGAGCAGTACTTC.

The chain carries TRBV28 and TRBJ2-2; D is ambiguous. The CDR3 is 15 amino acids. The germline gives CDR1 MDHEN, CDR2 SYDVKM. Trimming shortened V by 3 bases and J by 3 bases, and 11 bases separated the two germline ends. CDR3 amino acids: CASSFGHLDTGELFF. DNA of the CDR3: TGTGCCAGCAGTTTTGGTCATTTGGACACCGGGGAGCTGTTTTTT.

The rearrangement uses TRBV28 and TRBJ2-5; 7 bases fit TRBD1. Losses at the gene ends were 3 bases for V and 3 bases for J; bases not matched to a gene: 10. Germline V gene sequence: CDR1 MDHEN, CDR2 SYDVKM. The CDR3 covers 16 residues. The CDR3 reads CASSFPLWDREETQYF. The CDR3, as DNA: TGTGCCAGCAGTTTTCCCTTGTGGGACAGAGAAGAGACCCAGTACTTC.

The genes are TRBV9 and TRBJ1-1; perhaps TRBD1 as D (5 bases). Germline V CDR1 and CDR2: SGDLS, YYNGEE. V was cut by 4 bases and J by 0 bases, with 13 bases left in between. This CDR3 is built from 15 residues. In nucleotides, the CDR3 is TGTGCCAGCAGCCAGCGAGGGGTCGTGAACACTGAAGCTTTCTTT. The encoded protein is CASSQRGVVNTEAFF.

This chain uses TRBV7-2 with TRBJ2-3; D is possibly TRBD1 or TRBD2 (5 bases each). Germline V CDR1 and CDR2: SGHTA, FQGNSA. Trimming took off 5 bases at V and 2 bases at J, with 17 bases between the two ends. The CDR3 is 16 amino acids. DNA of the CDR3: TGTGCCAGCAGCCCCGGGCTCGGGGCCTTCACAGATACGCAGTATTTT. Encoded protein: CASSPGLGAFTDTQYF.

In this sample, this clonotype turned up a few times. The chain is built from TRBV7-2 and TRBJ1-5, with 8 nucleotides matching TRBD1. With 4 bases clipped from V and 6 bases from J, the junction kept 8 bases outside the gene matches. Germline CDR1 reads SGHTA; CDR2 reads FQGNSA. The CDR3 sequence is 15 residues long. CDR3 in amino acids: CASSSKTGEGQPQHF. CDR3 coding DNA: TGTGCCAGCAGCTCCAAGACAGGGGAAGGTCAGCCCCAGCATTTT.

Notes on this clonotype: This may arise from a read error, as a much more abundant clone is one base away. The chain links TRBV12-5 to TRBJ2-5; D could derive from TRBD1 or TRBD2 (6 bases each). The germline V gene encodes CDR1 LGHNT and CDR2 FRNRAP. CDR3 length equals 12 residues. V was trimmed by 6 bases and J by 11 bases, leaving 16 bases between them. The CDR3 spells CASGDGGNEQYF. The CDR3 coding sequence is TGTGCTAGTGGAGACGGGGGCAATGAGCAGTACTTC.

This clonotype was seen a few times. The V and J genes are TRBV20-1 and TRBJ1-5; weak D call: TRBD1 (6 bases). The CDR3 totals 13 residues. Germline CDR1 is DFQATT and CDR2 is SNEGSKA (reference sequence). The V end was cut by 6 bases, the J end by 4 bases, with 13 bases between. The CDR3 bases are TGCAGTGCCGGGGGGGCAGCAAATCAGCCCCAGCATTTT. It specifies CSAGGAANQPQHF.

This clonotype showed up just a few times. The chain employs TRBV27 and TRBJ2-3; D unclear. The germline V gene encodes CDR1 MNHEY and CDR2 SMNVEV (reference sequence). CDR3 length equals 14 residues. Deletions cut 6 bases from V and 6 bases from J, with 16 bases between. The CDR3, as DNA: TGTGCCAGCAGGCCCCCTCCCGCGACGGATACGCAGTATTTT. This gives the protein CASRPPPATDTQYF.

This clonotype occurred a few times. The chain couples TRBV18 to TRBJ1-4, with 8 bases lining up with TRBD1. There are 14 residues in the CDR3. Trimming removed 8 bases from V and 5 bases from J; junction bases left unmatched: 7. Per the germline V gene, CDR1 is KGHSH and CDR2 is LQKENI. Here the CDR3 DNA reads TGTGCCAGCAAGCGGGACAGGAGGAATGAAAAACTGTTTTTT. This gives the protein CASKRDRRNEKLFF.

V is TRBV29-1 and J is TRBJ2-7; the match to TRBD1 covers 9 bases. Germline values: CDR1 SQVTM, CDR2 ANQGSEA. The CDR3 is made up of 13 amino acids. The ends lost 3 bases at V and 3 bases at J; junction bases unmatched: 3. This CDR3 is CSVEATGGYEQYF. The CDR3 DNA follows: TGCAGCGTTGAGGCGACAGGGGGCTACGAGCAGTACTTC.

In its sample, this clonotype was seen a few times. The CDR3 is CSVAGLTSGNNYEQYF. DNA for the CDR3: TGCAGCGTTGCTGGGTTGACTAGCGGGAATAACTACGAGCAGTACTTC. This chain connects TRBV29-1 to TRBJ2-7; 11 bases agree with TRBD2. V shed 4 bases and J 3 bases; nucleotides not matched to a gene: 11. The CDR3 extends over 16 amino acids. Germline V gene data show CDR1 as SQVTM and CDR2 as ANQGSEA.

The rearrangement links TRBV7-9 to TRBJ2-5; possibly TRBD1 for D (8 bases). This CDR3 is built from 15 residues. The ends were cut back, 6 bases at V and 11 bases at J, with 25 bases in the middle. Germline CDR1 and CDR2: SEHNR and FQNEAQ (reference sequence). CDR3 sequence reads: CASSPPGQDSREQYF. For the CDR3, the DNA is TGTGCCAGCAGTCCCCCGGGACAGGACTCGCGGGAGCAGTACTTC.

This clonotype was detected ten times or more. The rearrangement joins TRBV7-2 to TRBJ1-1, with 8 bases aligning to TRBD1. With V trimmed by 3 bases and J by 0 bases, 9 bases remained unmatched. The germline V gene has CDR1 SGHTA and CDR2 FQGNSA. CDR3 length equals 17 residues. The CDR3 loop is CASSLGQGAPMNTEAFF. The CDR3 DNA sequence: TGTGCCAGCAGCTTGGGTCAGGGGGCCCCAATGAACACTGAAGCTTTCTTT.

This CDR3 is CASKDINEKLFF. CDR3 bases: TGTGCCAGCAAGGACATTAATGAAAAACTGTTTTTT. The chain has TRBV27 and TRBJ1-4; D possibly corresponds to TRBD1 (5 bases). V was trimmed by 7 bases and J by 4 bases, leaving 7 bases between them. CDR1 is MNHEY and CDR2 is SMNVEV in the germline V gene (reference sequence). This CDR3 has 12 amino acids.